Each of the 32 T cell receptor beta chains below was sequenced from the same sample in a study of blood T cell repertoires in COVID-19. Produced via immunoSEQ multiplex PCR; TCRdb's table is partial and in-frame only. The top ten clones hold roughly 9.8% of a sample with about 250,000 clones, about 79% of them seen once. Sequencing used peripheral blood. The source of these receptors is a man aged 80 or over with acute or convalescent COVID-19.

Here the CDR3 reads CASTRDRAWGTNEKLFF. CDR3 nucleotide sequence: TGTGCCAGCACCAGAGACAGGGCGTGGGGCACTAATGAAAAACTGTTTTTT. J is TRBJ1-4 and V is TRBV2, with TRBD1 matching over 7 bases. Germline trimming cut 7 bases from V and 2 bases from J; bases unmatched to any gene: 13. Germline assignment: CDR1 SNHLY and CDR2 FYNNEI. The CDR3 consists of 17 residues.

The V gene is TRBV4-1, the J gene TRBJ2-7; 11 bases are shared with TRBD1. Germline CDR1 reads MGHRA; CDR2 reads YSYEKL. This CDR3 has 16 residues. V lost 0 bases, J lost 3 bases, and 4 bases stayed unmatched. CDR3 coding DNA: TGCGCCAGCAGCCAAGATGGGACAGGGGGTTTCTACGAGCAGTACTTC. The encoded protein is CASSQDGTGGFYEQYF.

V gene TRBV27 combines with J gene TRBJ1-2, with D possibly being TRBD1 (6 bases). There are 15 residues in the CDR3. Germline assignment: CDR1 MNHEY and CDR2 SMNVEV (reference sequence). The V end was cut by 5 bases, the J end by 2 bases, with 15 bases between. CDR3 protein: CASSLTYRANYGYTF. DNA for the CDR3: TGTGCCAGCAGTCTAACCTACAGGGCCAACTATGGCTACACCTTC.

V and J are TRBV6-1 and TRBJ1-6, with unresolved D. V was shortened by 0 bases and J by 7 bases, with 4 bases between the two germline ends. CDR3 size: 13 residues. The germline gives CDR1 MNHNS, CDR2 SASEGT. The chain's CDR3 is CASSEASNSPLHF. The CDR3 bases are TGTGCCAGCAGTGAAGCGTCAAATTCACCCCTCCACTTT.

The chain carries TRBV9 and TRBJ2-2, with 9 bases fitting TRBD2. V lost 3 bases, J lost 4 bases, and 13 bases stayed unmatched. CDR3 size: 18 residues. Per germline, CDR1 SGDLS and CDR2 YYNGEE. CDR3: CASSGLAGGGVVTGELFF. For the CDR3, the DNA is TGTGCCAGCAGCGGGTTGGCGGGAGGGGGTGTCGTCACCGGGGAGCTGTTTTTT.

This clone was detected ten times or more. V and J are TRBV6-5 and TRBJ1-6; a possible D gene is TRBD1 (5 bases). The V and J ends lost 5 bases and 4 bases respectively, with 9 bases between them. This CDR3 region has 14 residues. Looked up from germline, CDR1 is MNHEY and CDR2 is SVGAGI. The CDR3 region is CASSPRQYNSPLHF. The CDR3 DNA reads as TGTGCCAGCAGTCCCAGACAGTATAATTCACCCCTCCACTTT.

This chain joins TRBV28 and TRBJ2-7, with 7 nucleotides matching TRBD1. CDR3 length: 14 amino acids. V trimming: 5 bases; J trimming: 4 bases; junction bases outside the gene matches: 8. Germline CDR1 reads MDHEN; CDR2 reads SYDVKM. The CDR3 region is CASSQGQKLYEQYF. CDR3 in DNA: TGTGCCAGCAGTCAGGGACAGAAACTTTACGAGCAGTACTTC.

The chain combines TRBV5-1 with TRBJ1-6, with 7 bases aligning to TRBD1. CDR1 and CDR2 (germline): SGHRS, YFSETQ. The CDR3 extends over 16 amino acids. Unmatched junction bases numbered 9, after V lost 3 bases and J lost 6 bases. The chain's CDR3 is CASSSTSTGINSPLHF. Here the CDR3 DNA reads TGCGCCAGCAGCTCGACCTCGACAGGGATTAATTCACCCCTCCACTTT.

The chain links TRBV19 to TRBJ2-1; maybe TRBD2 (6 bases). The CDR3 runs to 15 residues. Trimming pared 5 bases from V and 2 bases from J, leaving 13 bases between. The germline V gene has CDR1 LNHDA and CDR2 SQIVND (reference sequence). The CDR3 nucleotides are TGTGCCAGTAGTCCCCGGGACTTGGCCTACAATGAGCAGTTCTTC. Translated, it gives CASSPRDLAYNEQFF.

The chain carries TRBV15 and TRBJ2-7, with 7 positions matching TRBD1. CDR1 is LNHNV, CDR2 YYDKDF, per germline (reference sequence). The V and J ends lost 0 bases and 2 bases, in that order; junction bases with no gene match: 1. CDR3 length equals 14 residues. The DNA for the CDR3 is TGTGCCACCAGCAGAGACAGGGGGACCTACGAGCAGTACTTC. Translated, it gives CATSRDRGTYEQYF.

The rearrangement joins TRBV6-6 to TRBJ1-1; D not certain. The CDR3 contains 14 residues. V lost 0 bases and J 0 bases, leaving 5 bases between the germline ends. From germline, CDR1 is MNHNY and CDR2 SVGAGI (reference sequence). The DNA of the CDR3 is TGTGCCAGCAGTTACTCTCAGGTGAACACTGAAGCTTTCTTT. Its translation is CASSYSQVNTEAFF.

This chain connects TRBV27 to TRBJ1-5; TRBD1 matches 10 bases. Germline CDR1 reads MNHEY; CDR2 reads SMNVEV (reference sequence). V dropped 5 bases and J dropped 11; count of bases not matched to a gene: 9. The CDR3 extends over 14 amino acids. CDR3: CASSRQGAVVAQHF. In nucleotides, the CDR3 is TGTGCCAGCAGTCGACAGGGGGCCGTAGTCGCCCAGCATTTT.

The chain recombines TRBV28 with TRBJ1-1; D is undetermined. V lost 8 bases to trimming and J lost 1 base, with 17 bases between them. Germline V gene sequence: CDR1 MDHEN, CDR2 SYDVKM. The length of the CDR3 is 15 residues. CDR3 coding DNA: TGTGCCAGCTTTCCCCCCTCTCCTAGGAACACTGAAGCTTTCTTT. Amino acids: CASFPPSPRNTEAFF.

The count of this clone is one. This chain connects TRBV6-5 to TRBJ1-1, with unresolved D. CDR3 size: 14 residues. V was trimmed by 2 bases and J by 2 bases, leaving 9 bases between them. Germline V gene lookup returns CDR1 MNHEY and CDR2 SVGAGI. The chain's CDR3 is CASSYNGFNTEAFF. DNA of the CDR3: TGTGCCAGCAGTTACAACGGTTTTAACACTGAAGCTTTCTTT.

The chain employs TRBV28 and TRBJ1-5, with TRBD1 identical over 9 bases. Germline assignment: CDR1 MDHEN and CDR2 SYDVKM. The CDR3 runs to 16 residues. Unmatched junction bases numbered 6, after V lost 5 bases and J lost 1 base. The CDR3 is CASSPTGGRSNQPQHF. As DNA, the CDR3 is TGTGCCAGCAGTCCAACAGGGGGCAGAAGCAATCAGCCCCAGCATTTT.

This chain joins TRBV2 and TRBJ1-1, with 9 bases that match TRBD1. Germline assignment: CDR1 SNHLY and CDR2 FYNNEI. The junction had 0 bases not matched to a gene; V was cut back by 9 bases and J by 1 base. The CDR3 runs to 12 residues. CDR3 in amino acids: CARGQGNTEAFF. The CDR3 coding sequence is TGTGCCAGGGGACAGGGGAACACTGAAGCTTTCTTT.

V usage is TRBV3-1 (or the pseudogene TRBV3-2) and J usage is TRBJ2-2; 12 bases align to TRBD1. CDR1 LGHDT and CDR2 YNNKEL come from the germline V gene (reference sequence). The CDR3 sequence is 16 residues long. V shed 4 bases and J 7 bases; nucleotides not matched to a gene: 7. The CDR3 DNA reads TGTGCCAGCAGCCCCCGGGACAGGGGGCGCAACGGGGAGCTGTTTTTT. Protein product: CASSPRDRGRNGELFF.

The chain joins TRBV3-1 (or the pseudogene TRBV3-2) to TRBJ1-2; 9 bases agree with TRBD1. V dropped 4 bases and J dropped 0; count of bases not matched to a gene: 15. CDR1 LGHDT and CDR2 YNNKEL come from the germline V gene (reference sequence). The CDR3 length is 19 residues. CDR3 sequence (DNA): TGTGCCAGCAGCCCCTTTCTTTCACAGGGGGCGCGACCTAACTATGGCTACACCTTC. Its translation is CASSPFLSQGARPNYGYTF.

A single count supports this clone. CDR3 coding DNA: TGTGCCAGCAGTCTGGCGTTAGCGTCCTACAATGAGCAGTTCTTC. It translates to CASSLALASYNEQFF. The chain couples TRBV6-5 to TRBJ2-1, with D maybe TRBD2 (5 bases). V lost 5 bases and J 1 base, leaving 12 bases between the germline ends. The CDR3 is 15 residues long. Germline assignment: CDR1 MNHEY and CDR2 SVGAGI.

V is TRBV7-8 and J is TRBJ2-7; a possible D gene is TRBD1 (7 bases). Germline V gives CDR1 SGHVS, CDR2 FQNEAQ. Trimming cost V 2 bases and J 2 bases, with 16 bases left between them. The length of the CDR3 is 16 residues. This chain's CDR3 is CASSLRGDSNTYEQYF. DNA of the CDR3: TGTGCCAGCAGCTTAAGGGGGGACAGTAATACCTACGAGCAGTACTTC.

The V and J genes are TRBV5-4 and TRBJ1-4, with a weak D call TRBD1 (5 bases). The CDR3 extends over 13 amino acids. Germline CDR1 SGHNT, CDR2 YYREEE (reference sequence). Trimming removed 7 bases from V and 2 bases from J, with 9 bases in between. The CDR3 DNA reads TGTGCCAGCGGCCAGGGTACTAATGAAAAACTGTTTTTT. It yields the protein CASGQGTNEKLFF.

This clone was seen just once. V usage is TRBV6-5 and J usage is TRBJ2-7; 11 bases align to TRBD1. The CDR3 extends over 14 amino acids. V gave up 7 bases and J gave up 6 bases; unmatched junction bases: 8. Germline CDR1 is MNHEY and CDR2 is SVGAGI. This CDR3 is CASTGTGGVGEQYF. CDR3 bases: TGTGCCAGCACCGGGACAGGGGGTGTGGGCGAGCAGTACTTC.

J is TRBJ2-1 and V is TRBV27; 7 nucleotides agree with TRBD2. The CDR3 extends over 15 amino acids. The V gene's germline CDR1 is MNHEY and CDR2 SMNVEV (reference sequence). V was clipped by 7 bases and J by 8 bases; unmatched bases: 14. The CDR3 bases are TGTGCCAGCACTCGGATGGGGAGGGAGAGTGATGAGCAGTTCTTC. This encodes CASTRMGRESDEQFF.

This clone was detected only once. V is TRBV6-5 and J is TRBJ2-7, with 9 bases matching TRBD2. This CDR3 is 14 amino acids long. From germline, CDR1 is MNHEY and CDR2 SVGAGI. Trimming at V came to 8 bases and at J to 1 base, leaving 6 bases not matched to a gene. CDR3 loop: CASFSSGGSYEQYF. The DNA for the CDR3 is TGTGCCAGCTTCTCGAGCGGGGGGTCCTACGAGCAGTACTTC.

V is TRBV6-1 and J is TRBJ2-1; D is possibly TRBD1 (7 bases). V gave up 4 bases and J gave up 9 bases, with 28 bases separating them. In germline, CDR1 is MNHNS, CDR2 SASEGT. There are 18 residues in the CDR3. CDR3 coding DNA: TGTGCCAGCAGTGCGGGGGTGAACACAGGGGCCTTCGTACGTGAGCAGTTCTTC. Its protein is CASSAGVNTGAFVREQFF.

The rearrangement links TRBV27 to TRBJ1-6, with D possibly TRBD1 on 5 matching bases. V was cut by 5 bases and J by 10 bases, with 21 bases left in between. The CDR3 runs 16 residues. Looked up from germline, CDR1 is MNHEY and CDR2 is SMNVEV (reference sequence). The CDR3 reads CASSTSRAPRGSPLHF. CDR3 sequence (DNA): TGTGCCAGCAGTACCTCTCGGGCCCCTAGGGGATCACCCCTCCACTTT.

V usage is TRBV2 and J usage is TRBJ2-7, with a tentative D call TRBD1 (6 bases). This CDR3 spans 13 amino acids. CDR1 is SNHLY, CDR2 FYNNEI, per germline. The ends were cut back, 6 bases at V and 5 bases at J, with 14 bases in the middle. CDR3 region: CASRKLRGHEQYF. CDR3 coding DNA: TGTGCCAGCAGAAAACTCAGGGGACACGAGCAGTACTTC.

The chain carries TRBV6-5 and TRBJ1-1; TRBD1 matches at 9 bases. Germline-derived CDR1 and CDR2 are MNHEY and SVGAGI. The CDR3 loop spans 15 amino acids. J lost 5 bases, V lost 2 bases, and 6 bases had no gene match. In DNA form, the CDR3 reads TGTGCCAGCAGTTACGCCGACAGGGGGTCTACTGAAGCTTTCTTT. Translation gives CASSYADRGSTEAFF.

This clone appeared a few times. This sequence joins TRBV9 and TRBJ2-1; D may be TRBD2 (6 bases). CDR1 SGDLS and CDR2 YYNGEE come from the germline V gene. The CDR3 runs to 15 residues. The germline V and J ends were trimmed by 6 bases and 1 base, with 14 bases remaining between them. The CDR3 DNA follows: TGTGCCAGCACCCGCTCCGGGGGATCCTACAATGAGCAGTTCTTC. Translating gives CASTRSGGSYNEQFF.

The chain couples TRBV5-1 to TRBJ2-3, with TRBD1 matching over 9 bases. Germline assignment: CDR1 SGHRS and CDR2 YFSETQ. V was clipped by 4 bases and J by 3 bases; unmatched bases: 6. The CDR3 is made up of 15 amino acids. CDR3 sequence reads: CASSPGQGLTDTQYF. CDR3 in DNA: TGCGCCAGCAGCCCGGGACAGGGACTTACAGATACGCAGTATTTT. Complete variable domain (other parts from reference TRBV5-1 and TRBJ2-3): KAGVTQTPRYLIKTRGQQVTLSCSPISGHRSVSWYQQTPGQGLQFLFEYFSETQRNKGNFPGRFSGRQFSNSRSEMNVSTLELGDSALYLCASSPGQGLTDTQYFGPGTRLTVL.

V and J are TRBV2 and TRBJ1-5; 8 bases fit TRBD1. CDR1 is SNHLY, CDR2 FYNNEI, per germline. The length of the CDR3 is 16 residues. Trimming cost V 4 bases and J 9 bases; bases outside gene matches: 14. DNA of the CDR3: TGTGCCAGCAGTGGGTCCCGGGACAGGAACCTGGGGCCCCAGCATTTT. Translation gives CASSGSRDRNLGPQHF. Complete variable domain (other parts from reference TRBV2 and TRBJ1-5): EPEVTQTPSHQVTQMGQEVILRCVPISNHLYFYWYRQILGQKVEFLVSFYNNEISEKSEIFDDQFSVERPDGSNFTLKIRSTKLEDSAMYFCASSGSRDRNLGPQHFGDGTRLSIL.

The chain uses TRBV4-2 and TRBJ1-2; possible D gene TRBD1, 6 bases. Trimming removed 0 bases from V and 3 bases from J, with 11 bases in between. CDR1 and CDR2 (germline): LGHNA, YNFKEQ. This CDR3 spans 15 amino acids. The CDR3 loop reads CASSQDEGGDYGYTF. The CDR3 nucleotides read TGTGCCAGCAGCCAAGATGAGGGGGGGGACTATGGCTACACCTTC.